This T cell receptor (beta chain) originates from a study of T cells after posttransplantation cyclophosphamide. About this clone itself: Its antigen is as yet unknown.

The naive gate required viable CD3+CD4+ or CD3+CD8+ cells with CCR7+CD45RA+CD45RO-CD95-CD27+CD28+ phenotype. TCRdb's table, derived via immunoSEQ multiplex PCR, lists solely in-frame clones and lacks some. Of roughly 30,000 clones in the sample, under 95% were seen once. Study conclusions and caveats: TRB clonality was highly associated with recipient CMV seropositivity and reactivation.

The trim removed 4 bases at V and 5 bases at J, leaving 7 bases unmatched. This CDR3 comprises 15 residues. The germline gives CDR1 LNHDA, CDR2 SQIVND (reference sequence). The chain uses TRBV19 and TRBJ2-7; 11 bases align to TRBD1. The specimen was naive CD4+ T cells sorted from PBMCs. The TCR comes from a woman aged 55-69 years in good health, CMV-negative, and a related stem cell transplant donor. DNA of the CDR3: TGTGCCAGTAGTACCGGGACAGGGGGGCCTAACGAGCAGTACTTC. Translated, it gives CASSTGTGGPNEQYF.